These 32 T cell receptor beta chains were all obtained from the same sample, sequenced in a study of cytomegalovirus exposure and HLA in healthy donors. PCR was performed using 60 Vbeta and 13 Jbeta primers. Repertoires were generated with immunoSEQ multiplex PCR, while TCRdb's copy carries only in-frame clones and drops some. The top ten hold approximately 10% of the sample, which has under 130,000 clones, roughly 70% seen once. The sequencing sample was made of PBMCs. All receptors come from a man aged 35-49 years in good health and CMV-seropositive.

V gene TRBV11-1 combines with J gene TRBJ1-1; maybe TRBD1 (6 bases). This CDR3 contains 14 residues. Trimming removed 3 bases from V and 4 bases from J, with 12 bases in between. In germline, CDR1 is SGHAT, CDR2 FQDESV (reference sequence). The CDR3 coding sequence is TGTGCCAGCAGCTTGACACAGGGCGGCACTGAAGCTTTCTTT. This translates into CASSLTQGGTEAFF.

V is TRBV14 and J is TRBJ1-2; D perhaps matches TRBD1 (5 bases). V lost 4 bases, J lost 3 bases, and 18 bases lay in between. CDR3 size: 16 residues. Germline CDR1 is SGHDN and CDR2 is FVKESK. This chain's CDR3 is CASSLSLPTRDYGYTF. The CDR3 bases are TGTGCCAGCAGCCTATCCCTTCCGACCAGGGACTATGGCTACACCTTC.

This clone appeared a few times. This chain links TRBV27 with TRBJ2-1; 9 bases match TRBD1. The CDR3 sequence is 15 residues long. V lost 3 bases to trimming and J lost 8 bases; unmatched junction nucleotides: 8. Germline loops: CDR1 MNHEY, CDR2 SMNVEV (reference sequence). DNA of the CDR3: TGTGCCAGCAGTTTCGGGACAGGGTTAGGGCATGAGCAGTTCTTC. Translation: CASSFGTGLGHEQFF.

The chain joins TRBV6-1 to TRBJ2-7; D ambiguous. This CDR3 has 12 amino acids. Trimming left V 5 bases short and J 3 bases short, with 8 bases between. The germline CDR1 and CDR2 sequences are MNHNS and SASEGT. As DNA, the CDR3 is TGTGCCAGCAGTAACGGCGACTACGAGCAGTACGTC. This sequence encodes CASSNGDYEQYV.

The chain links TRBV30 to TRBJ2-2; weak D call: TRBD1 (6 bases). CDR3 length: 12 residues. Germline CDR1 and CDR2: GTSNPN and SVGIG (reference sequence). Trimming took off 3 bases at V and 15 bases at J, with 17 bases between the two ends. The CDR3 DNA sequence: TGTGCCTGGAGGGACCTTTCAGGGGTGTTGTTTTTT. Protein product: CAWRDLSGVLFF.

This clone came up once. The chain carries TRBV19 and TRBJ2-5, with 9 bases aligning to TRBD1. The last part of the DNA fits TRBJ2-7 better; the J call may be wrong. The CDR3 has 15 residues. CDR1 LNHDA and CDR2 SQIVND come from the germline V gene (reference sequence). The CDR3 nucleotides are TGTGCCAGTAGTCCCGGACAGGGGAACTCCTACGAGCAGTACTTC. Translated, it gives CASSPGQGNSYEQYF.

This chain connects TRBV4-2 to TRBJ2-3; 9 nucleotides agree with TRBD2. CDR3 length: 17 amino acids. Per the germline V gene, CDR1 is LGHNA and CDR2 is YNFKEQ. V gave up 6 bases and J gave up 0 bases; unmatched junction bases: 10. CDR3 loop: CASREDSGRLSTDTQYF. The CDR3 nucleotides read TGTGCCAGCAGAGAAGACAGCGGGAGGCTTAGCACAGATACGCAGTATTTT.

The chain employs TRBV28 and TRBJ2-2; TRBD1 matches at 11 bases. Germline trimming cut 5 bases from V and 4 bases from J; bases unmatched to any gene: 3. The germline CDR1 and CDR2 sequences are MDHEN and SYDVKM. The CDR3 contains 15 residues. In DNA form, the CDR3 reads TGTGCCAGCAGTGGGACAGGGGGACGCACCGGGGAGCTGTTTTTT. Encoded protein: CASSGTGGRTGELFF.

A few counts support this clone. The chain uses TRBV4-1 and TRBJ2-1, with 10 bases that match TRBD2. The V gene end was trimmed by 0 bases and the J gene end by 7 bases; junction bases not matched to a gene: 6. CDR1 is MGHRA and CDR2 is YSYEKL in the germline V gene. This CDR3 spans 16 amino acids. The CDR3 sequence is CASSQDSLAGVNEQFF. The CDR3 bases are TGCGCCAGCAGCCAAGATAGCCTAGCGGGAGTTAATGAGCAGTTCTTC.

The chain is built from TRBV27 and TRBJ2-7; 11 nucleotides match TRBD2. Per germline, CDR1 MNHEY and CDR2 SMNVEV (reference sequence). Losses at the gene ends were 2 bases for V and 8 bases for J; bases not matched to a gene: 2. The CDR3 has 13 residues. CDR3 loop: CASSLGTSGKQYV. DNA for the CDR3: TGTGCCAGCAGTTTAGGGACTAGCGGAAAGCAGTACGTC.

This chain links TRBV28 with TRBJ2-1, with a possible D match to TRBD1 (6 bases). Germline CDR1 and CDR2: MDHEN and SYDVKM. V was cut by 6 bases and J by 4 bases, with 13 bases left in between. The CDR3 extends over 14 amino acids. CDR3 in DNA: TGTGCCAGCAGACCTACAGGGTCTTACAATGAGCAGTTCTTC. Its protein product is CASRPTGSYNEQFF.

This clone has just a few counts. The DNA of the CDR3 is TGTGCCAGCAGCCAAGGGGACGGGAGCTCCTACAATGAGCAGTTCTTC. Translation: CASSQGDGSSYNEQFF. The chain links TRBV4-2 to TRBJ2-1, with D tentatively TRBD2 (6 bases). Trimming took 1 base from V and 0 from J, leaving 10 bases between them. Germline lookup yields CDR1 LGHNA and CDR2 YNFKEQ. The CDR3 runs to 16 residues.

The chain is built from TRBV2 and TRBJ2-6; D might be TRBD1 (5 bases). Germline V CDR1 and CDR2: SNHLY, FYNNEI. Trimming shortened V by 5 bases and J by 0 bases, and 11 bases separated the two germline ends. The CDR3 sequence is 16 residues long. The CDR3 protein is CASSLLTGSGANVLTF. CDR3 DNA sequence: TGTGCCAGCAGTCTCTTAACAGGCTCTGGGGCCAACGTCCTGACTTTC.

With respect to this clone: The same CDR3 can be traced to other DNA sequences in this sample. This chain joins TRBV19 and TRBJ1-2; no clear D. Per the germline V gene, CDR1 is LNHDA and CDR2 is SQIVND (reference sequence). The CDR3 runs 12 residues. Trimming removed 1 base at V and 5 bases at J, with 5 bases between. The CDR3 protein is CASSIAGYGYTF. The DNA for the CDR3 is TGTGCCAGTAGTATAGCCGGGTATGGCTACACCTTC.

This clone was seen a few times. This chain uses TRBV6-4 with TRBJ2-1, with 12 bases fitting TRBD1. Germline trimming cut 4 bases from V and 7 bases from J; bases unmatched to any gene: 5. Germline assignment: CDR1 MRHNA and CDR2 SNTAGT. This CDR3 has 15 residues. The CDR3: CASSGGTGGGNEQFF. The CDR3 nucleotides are TGTGCCAGCAGTGGGGGGACAGGGGGCGGAAATGAGCAGTTCTTC.

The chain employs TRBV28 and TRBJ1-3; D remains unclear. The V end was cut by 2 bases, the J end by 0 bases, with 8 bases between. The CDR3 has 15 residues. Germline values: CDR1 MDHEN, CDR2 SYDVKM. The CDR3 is CASSLRGFSGNTIYF. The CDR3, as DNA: TGTGCCAGCAGTTTACGGGGTTTCTCTGGAAACACCATATATTTT.

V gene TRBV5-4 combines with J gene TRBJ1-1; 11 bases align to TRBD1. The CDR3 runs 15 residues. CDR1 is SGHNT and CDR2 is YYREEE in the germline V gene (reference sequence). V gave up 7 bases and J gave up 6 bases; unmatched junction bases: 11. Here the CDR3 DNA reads TGTGCCAGCGGACAGGGGGCGGCTACGGGGGCTGAAGCTTTCTTT. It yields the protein CASGQGAATGAEAFF.

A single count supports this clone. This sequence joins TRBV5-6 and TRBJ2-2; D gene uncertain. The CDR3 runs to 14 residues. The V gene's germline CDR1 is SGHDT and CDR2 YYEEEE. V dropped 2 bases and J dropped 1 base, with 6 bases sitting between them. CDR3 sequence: CASSFDKNTGELFF. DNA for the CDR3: TGTGCCAGCAGCTTCGACAAGAACACCGGGGAGCTGTTTTTT.

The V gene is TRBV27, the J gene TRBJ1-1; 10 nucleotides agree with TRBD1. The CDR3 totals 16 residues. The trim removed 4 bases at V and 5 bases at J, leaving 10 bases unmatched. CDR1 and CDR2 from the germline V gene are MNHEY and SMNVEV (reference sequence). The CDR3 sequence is CASSSSDRGRRTEAFF. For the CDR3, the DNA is TGTGCCAGCAGTTCCTCAGACAGGGGGCGACGGACTGAAGCTTTCTTT.

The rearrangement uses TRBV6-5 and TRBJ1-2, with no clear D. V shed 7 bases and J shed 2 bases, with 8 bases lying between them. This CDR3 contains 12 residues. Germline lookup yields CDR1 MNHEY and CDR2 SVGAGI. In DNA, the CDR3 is TGTGCCAGCAAGAGGGAGAACTATGGCTACACCTTC. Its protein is CASKRENYGYTF.

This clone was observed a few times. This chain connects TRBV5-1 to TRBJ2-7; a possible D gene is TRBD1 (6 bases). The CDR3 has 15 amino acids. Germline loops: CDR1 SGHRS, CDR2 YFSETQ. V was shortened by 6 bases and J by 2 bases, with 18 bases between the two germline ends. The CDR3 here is CASTHRDEGTYEQYF. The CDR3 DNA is TGCGCCAGCACTCACAGGGATGAGGGCACCTACGAGCAGTACTTC.

CDR3 loop: CASSLAFVGAGGAYNEQFF. DNA of the CDR3: TGTGCCAGCAGCTTAGCGTTTGTGGGGGCGGGCGGCGCTTACAATGAGCAGTTCTTC. The chain employs TRBV7-2 and TRBJ2-1; perhaps TRBD1 as D (6 bases). Trimming removed 0 bases at V and 4 bases at J, with 22 bases between. CDR3 length equals 19 residues. Germline CDR1 and CDR2: SGHTA and FQGNSA.

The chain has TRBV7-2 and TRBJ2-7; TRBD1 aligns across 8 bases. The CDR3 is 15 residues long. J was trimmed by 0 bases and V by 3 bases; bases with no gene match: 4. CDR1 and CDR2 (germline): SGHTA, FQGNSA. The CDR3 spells CASSLTGASSYEQYF. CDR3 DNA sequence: TGTGCCAGCAGCTTGACAGGGGCCAGCTCCTACGAGCAGTACTTC.

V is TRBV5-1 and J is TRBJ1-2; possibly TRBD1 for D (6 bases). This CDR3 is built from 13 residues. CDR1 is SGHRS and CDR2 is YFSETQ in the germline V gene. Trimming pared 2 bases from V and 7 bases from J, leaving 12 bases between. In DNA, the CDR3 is TGCGCCAGCAGCTTCGGACAGTCGACTGGCTACACCTTC. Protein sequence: CASSFGQSTGYTF.

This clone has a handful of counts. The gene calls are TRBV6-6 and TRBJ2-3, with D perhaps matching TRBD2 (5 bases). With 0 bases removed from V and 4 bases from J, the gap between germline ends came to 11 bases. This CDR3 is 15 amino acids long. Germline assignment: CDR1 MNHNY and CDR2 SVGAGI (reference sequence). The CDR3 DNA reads TGTGCCAGCAGTTACTCTGGTAGCGTGGCAGATACGCAGTATTTT. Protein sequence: CASSYSGSVADTQYF.

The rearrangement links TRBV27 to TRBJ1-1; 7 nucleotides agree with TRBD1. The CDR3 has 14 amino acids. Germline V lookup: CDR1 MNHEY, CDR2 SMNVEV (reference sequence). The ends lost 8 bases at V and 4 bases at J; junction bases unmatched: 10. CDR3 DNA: TGTGCCAGCCACCACAGGACAGGAGTCACTGAAGCTTTCTTT. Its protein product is CASHHRTGVTEAFF.

The DNA for the CDR3 is TGTGCCAGCAGACCGACAGGGCTATCCTCTGGGGCCAACGTCCTGACTTTC. Translation: CASRPTGLSSGANVLTF. The chain couples TRBV4-2 to TRBJ2-6; 7 nucleotides match TRBD1. Germline V gene lookup returns CDR1 LGHNA and CDR2 YNFKEQ. Unmatched junction bases numbered 8, after V lost 6 bases and J lost 0 bases. The CDR3 consists of 17 residues.

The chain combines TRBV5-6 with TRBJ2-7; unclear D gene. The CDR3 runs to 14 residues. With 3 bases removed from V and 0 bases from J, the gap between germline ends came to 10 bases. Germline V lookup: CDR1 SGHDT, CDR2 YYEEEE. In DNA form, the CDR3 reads TGTGCCAGCAGCTCGACTTTAAGCTCCTACGAGCAGTACGTC. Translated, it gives CASSSTLSSYEQYV.

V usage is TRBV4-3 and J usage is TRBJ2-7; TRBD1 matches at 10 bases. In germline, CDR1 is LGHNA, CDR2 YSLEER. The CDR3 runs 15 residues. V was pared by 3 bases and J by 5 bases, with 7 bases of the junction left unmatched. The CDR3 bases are TGCGCCAGCAGCCACCCGGGACAGGGGATTAACGAGCAGTACTTC. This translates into CASSHPGQGINEQYF.

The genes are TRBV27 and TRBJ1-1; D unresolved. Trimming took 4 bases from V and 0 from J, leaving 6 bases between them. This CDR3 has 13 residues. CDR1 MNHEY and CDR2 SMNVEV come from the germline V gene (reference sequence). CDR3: CASSWQMNTEAFF. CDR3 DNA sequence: TGTGCCAGCAGTTGGCAGATGAACACTGAAGCTTTCTTT.

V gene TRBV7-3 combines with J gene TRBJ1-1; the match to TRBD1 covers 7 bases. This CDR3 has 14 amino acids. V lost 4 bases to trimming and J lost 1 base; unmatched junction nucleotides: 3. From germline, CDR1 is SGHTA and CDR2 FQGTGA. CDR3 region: CASSSGQPNTEAFF. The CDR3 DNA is TGTGCCAGCAGCTCGGGACAGCCGAACACTGAAGCTTTCTTT. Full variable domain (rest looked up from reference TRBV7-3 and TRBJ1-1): GAGVSQTPSNKVTEKGKYVELRCDPISGHTALYWYRQSLGQGPEFLIYFQGTGAADDSGLPNDRFFAVRPEGSVSTLKIQRTERGDSAVYLCASSSGQPNTEAFFGQGTRLTVV.

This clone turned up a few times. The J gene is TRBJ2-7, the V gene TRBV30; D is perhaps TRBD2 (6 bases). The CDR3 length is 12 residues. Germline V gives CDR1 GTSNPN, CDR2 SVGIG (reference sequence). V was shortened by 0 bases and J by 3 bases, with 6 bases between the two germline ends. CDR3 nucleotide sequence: TGTGCCTGGAGTGTGGGAGGCTACGAGCAGTACTTC. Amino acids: CAWSVGGYEQYF.